Sequencing of this T cell receptor beta chain was carried out in a study of T cells after yellow fever vaccination. Regarding the study as a whole: Peaking on day 5 versus 15, the secondary response was faster but weaker. Although most clonotypes did not, a small share appeared in both CD4 and CD8 compartments.

With regard to this clonotype: Its antigen is as yet unknown.

The V segment lost 4 bases and the J segment 5 bases; nucleotides outside the gene matches: 12. Germline assignment: CDR1 GTSNPN and CDR2 SVGIG (reference sequence). The CDR3 runs to 15 residues. Making TCR cDNA involved 5'RACE template switching, which added UMIs and a universal primer site. TCRdb re-called the 5' RACE reads with MiXCR, one entry per CDR3 protein. In the table there are some 670,000 distinct CDR3 sequences, around an eighth of which are singletons. The rearrangement links TRBV30 to TRBJ2-3; 7 bases line up with TRBD2. The receptor comes from a man under 40 who received the YFV17D yellow fever vaccine. Sequences were derived from PBMCs, sampled on the day of the yellow fever booster vaccination. This CDR3 reads CAWTTGTMMRDTQYF. In nucleotides, the CDR3 is TGTGCCTGGACCACGGGGACTATGATGAGAGATACGCAGTATTTT.